Listed here are 20 T cell receptor beta chains from one sample, sequenced in a study of T cell repertoires and HLA-DP antigens. After approximately 2 weeks, CD4+ cells were restimulated approximately 25 h with the same allogeneic DPB1. Stimulation used HeLa cells expressing transduced HLA-DPA1/DPB1, HLA-DM, invariant chain and CD80. Only in-frame clones appear in the TCRdb table, and some are missing; sequencing was by immunoSEQ multiplex PCR. The data hold about 2,500 clones, with 70% to 75% observed a single time. Specimen: CD137- CD4+ T cells from cultured PBMCs. These receptors all come from a man aged 55-75 years in good health and CMV-seronegative.

The chain couples TRBV10-3 to TRBJ2-5; 7 bases line up with TRBD2. V lost 11 bases to trimming and J lost 1 base; unmatched junction nucleotides: 13. CDR3 length: 15 amino acids. The germline V gene encodes CDR1 ENHRY and CDR2 SYGVKD. CDR3 coding DNA: TGTGCCGCCTCCCTTTCCGGGGGGACCCAAGAGACCCAGTACTTC. Residues: CAASLSGGTQETQYF.

The chain has TRBV13 and TRBJ2-7; maybe TRBD1 (5 bases). The V gene's germline CDR1 is PRHDT and CDR2 FYEKMQ (reference sequence). The CDR3 has 15 amino acids. V was trimmed by 2 bases and J by 0 bases, leaving 11 bases between them. The chain's CDR3 is CASSLTGRASYEQYF. CDR3 bases: TGTGCCAGCAGCTTAACAGGCCGTGCCTCCTACGAGCAGTACTTC. The whole variable domain, filled in from reference TRBV13 and TRBJ2-7, reads AAGVIQSPRHLIKEKRETATLKCYPIPRHDTVYWYQQGPGQDPQFLISFYEKMQSDKGSIPDRFSAQQFSDYHSELNMSSLELGDSALYFCASSLTGRASYEQYFGPGTRLTVT.

The chain has TRBV20-1 and TRBJ1-1; D unclear. CDR1 is DFQATT and CDR2 is SNEGSKA in the germline V gene (reference sequence). Trimming took 3 bases from V and 7 from J, leaving 9 bases between them. This CDR3 has 11 amino acids. CDR3 coding DNA: TGCAGTGCTAGTAGGGATCTTGAAGCTTTCTTT. This gives the protein CSASRDLEAFF.

This rearrangement joins TRBV5-1 to TRBJ2-1; D remains unclear. Germline loops: CDR1 SGHRS, CDR2 YFSETQ. The length of the CDR3 is 16 residues. V was trimmed by 0 bases and J by 0 bases, leaving 10 bases between them. The DNA of the CDR3 is TGCGCCAGCAGCTTGGGAGCTCGGAGCTCCTACAATGAGCAGTTCTTC. It specifies CASSLGARSSYNEQFF.

V and J are TRBV5-1 and TRBJ2-5; 12 nucleotides agree with TRBD1. Germline-derived CDR1 and CDR2 are SGHRS and YFSETQ. This CDR3 contains 14 residues. With 4 bases clipped from V and 7 bases from J, the junction kept 5 bases outside the gene matches. CDR3 sequence: CASSQGQGAGTQYF. CDR3 in DNA: TGCGCCAGCAGCCAGGGACAGGGGGCAGGGACCCAGTACTTC.

CDR3 in DNA: TGTGCCAGTAGTACCCGACAGGGGAACTATGGCTACACCTTC. Protein sequence: CASSTRQGNYGYTF. The chain couples TRBV19 to TRBJ1-2, with 8 bases fitting TRBD1. The CDR3 consists of 14 residues. With 4 bases clipped from V and 2 bases from J, the junction kept 3 bases outside the gene matches. The V gene's germline CDR1 is LNHDA and CDR2 SQIVND (reference sequence).

The CDR3 bases are TGTGCCAGTAGTATAGTCAGGGGGAATGAGCAGTTCTTC. Translated, it gives CASSIVRGNEQFF. J is TRBJ2-1 and V is TRBV19; 7 positions agree with TRBD1. The germline V gene encodes CDR1 LNHDA and CDR2 SQIVND (reference sequence). The CDR3 is made up of 13 amino acids. The junction had 1 base not matched to a gene; V was cut back by 1 base and J by 7 bases. Filled out from reference TRBV19 and TRBJ2-1, the complete variable domain reads DGGITQSPKYLFRKEGQNVTLSCEQNLNHDAMYWYRQDPGQGLRLIYYSQIVNDFQKGDIAEGYSVSREKKESFPLTVTSAQKNPTAFYLCASSIVRGNEQFFGPGTRLTVL.

This chain uses TRBV7-2 with TRBJ1-5; D is uncertain. The CDR3 extends over 17 amino acids. CDR1 and CDR2 from the germline V gene are SGHTA and FQGNSA. V was trimmed by 1 base and J by 2 bases, leaving 15 bases between them. This CDR3 is CASSLGGSQDGNQPQHF. The CDR3 nucleotides read TGTGCCAGCAGCTTAGGTGGGTCTCAGGATGGCAATCAGCCCCAGCATTTT.

This clone showed up just a few times. The V gene is TRBV7-2, the J gene TRBJ1-2; D remains ambiguous. Trimming left V 4 bases short and J 4 bases short, with 7 bases between. Germline V gene sequence: CDR1 SGHTA, CDR2 FQGNSA. This CDR3 comprises 12 residues. The CDR3 nucleotides are TGTGCCAGCAGCTCATACACCTATGGCTACACCTTC. Its translation: CASSSYTYGYTF.

The chain employs TRBV6-6 and TRBJ1-5; D is perhaps TRBD1 (5 bases). CDR3 size: 14 residues. V was clipped by 2 bases and J by 4 bases, with 9 bases between them. Germline V CDR1 and CDR2: MNHNY, SVGAGI (reference sequence). CDR3 in amino acids: CASSYTGKNQPQHF. CDR3 coding DNA: TGTGCCAGCAGTTACACAGGTAAAAATCAGCCCCAGCATTTT.

This chain joins TRBV5-4 and TRBJ2-3; TRBD2 matches 8 bases. Per the germline V gene, CDR1 is SGHNT and CDR2 is YYREEE (reference sequence). V shed 0 bases, J shed 1 base, and the junction held 7 bases outside the gene matches. The CDR3 is made up of 17 amino acids. The CDR3 is CASSLDGGRTRTDTQYF. The CDR3 nucleotides are TGTGCCAGCAGCTTGGACGGCGGGAGGACTCGCACAGATACGCAGTATTTT.

The chain uses TRBV4-1 and TRBJ1-6; D is unclear. Trimming shortened V by 1 base and J by 7 bases, and 11 bases separated the two germline ends. Looked up from germline, CDR1 is MGHRA and CDR2 is YSYEKL. This CDR3 is built from 15 residues. In DNA, the CDR3 is TGCGCCAGCAGCCAAGTCCCCCTATCGAATTCACCCCTCCACTTT. It specifies CASSQVPLSNSPLHF.

The CDR3 protein is CARHRDRGPLSTYEQYF. The DNA of the CDR3 is TGTGCCCGCCACCGGGACAGGGGGCCACTGTCGACCTACGAGCAGTACTTC. V gene TRBV6-4 combines with J gene TRBJ2-7; 12 bases agree with TRBD1. CDR3 length: 17 residues. V lost 11 bases to trimming and J lost 2 bases; unmatched junction nucleotides: 16. The V gene's germline CDR1 is MRHNA and CDR2 SNTAGT.

This clone was observed a handful of times. The chain couples TRBV5-1 to TRBJ1-6; 8 positions match TRBD1. This CDR3 contains 14 residues. After removal of 5 bases from V and 9 bases from J, the junction contained 7 bases not matched to a gene. Germline lookup yields CDR1 SGHRS and CDR2 YFSETQ. Written as DNA, the CDR3 is TGCGCCAGCAGGGACGGGACAGGTAGTTCACCCCTCCACTTT. Its protein is CASRDGTGSSPLHF.

In its sample, this clone was seen a few times. This sequence joins TRBV7-2 and TRBJ1-1; 8 positions agree with TRBD1. Germline V gene data show CDR1 as SGHTA and CDR2 as FQGNSA. Losses at the gene ends were 3 bases for V and 11 bases for J; bases not matched to a gene: 11. This CDR3 is 14 amino acids long. CDR3 sequence (DNA): TGTGCCAGCAGCTTCCGGACAGGGTTTATCGAGGCTTTCTTT. Amino acid sequence: CASSFRTGFIEAFF.

This clone was detected a few times. The CDR3 sequence: CASSLETANYGYTF. Written as DNA, the CDR3 is TGCGCCAGCAGCTTGGAGACAGCTAACTATGGCTACACCTTC. The rearrangement links TRBV5-1 to TRBJ1-2, with D possibly TRBD1 on 5 matching bases. From germline, CDR1 is SGHRS and CDR2 YFSETQ. The CDR3 sequence is 14 residues long. V was trimmed by 0 bases and J by 0 bases, leaving 6 bases between them. Combining the CDR3 with reference TRBV5-1 and TRBJ1-2 gives the whole variable domain KAGVTQTPRYLIKTRGQQVTLSCSPISGHRSVSWYQQTPGQGLQFLFEYFSETQRNKGNFPGRFSGRQFSNSRSEMNVSTLELGDSALYLCASSLETANYGYTFGSGTRLTVV.

CDR3 loop: CAWSAPPGGRPQHF. The CDR3 coding sequence is TGTGCCTGGAGTGCACCCCCGGGAGGACGGCCCCAGCATTTT. J is TRBJ1-5 and V is TRBV30; D ambiguous. This CDR3 spans 14 amino acids. Deletions cut 1 base from V and 9 bases from J, with 16 bases between. CDR1 and CDR2 (germline): GTSNPN, SVGIG (reference sequence).

The chain is built from TRBV7-8 and TRBJ1-1; maybe TRBD1 (5 bases). Germline values: CDR1 SGHVS, CDR2 FQNEAQ. The length of the CDR3 is 16 residues. Trimming pared 1 base from V and 5 bases from J, leaving 17 bases between. This CDR3 reads CASSLVLSRVGTEAFF. The CDR3 DNA reads as TGTGCCAGCAGCTTAGTGCTTTCCAGGGTTGGGACTGAAGCTTTCTTT.

The chain couples TRBV7-8 to TRBJ2-2; D gene uncertain. CDR3 size: 14 residues. Germline V lookup: CDR1 SGHVS, CDR2 FQNEAQ. Trimming shortened V by 3 bases and J by 1 base, and 6 bases separated the two germline ends. The CDR3 loop is CASSFRRNTGELFF. As DNA, the CDR3 is TGTGCCAGCAGCTTCCGGCGGAACACCGGGGAGCTGTTTTTT.

As DNA, the CDR3 is TGCAGCGTTGTAGGCGGGACGGGGGATACGCAGTATTTT. This gives the protein CSVVGGTGDTQYF. This sequence joins TRBV29-1 and TRBJ2-3, with D perhaps matching TRBD2 (6 bases). CDR1 is SQVTM and CDR2 is ANQGSEA in the germline V gene. V dropped 4 bases and J dropped 6 bases, with 14 bases sitting between them. CDR3 length: 13 amino acids.